This is a list of T cell receptor beta chains from one sample in a study of cytomegalovirus exposure and HLA in healthy donors. The protocol was immunoSEQ multiplex PCR, while the TCRdb copy is restricted to in-frame clones and leaves out a portion. The table lists about 130,000 clones, 89% of them singletons. The sequenced material came from PBMCs. These receptors were obtained from a woman younger than 30 in good health and CMV-seronegative. Both conserved end residues are part of each CDR3. D genes are given only for firm matches. Size is stated for part of the rows, as once, few or many counts, or as a class when the clone is expanded.

clone_size	j_call	v_call	d_call	cdr3_nt	cdr3_aa
NA	TRBJ1-5	TRBV30	NA	TGTGCCTGGAGTGAACCACTAGGTGGGGGCGCGAGCAATCAGCCCCAGCATTTT	CAWSEPLGGGASNQPQHF
NA	TRBJ1-4	TRBV4-3	TRBD1	TGCGCCAGCAGCCAAGAGATGGGGACAGGGAATGAAAAACTGTTTTTT	CASSQEMGTGNEKLFF
once	TRBJ2-2	TRBV30	TRBD2	TGTGCCTGGAGTCATGCGGGGGGGAACACCGGGGAGCTGTTTTTT	CAWSHAGGNTGELFF
NA	TRBJ2-1	TRBV4-3	TRBD2	TGCGCCAGCAGCCAACTAGCGGGAGGTTACAATGAGCAGTTCTTC	CASSQLAGGYNEQFF
NA	TRBJ1-2	TRBV6-6	TRBD1	TGTGCCAGCAGCTCGACAGGGATGAACTATGGCTACACCTTC	CASSSTGMNYGYTF
NA	TRBJ2-2	TRBV30	NA	TGTGCCTGGAGTGTTTTTCTGACCGGGGAGCTGTTTTTT	CAWSVFLTGELFF
NA	TRBJ2-6	TRBV4-3	TRBD1	TGCGCCAGCAGCCAATCGACAGGGTTGGGGGCCAACGTCCTGACTTTC	CASSQSTGLGANVLTF
NA	TRBJ2-5	TRBV12-5	NA	TGTGCTAGTGGTTCGGGGAAAGGATCTCTAGAGACCCAGTACTTC	CASGSGKGSLETQYF
NA	TRBJ2-2	TRBV28	TRBD1	TGTGCCAGCAGAACCGGGACAGGGAACACCGGGGAGCTGTTTTTT	CASRTGTGNTGELFF
once	TRBJ2-7	TRBV20-1	NA	TGCAGTGCCCCCGGGACATTTGAGCGCTACTTC	CSAPGTFERYF
NA	TRBJ2-6	TRBV7-2	NA	TGTGCCAGCAGTATCTCTGGGGCCAACGTCCTGACTTTC	CASSISGANVLTF
NA	TRBJ2-3	TRBV30	NA	TGTGCCTGGACTCATAGAGCTTTTATGGATACGCAGTATTTT	CAWTHRAFMDTQYF
NA	TRBJ1-5	TRBV6-5	TRBD1	TGTGCCAGCAGCCCCGACAGGGGGGTCAATCAGCCCCAGCATTTT	CASSPDRGVNQPQHF
NA	TRBJ2-1	TRBV5-1	TRBD2	TGCGCCAGCAGCTTGGAGGGTCGGCTAGCGGGGAACAATGAGCAGTTCTTC	CASSLEGRLAGNNEQFF
NA	TRBJ1-1	TRBV2	NA	TGTGCCAGCAGCCCCACAGGGCCCACTGAAGCTTTCTTT	CASSPTGPTEAFF
NA	TRBJ2-7	TRBV27	TRBD2	TGTGCCACCCTTGGCGGGAGTGGTAACGAGCAGTACTTC	CATLGGSGNEQYF
NA	TRBJ2-7	TRBV4-3	NA	TGCGCCAGCAGCCAAGAGGATGGGGAGCGCGAGCAGTACTTC	CASSQEDGEREQYF
NA	TRBJ1-5	TRBV28	NA	TGTGCCAGCAGTTCGGACAGAGAGGAGCAGCCCCAGCATTTT	CASSSDREEQPQHF
NA	TRBJ2-3	TRBV19	NA	TGTGCCAGTAGGATCGAGGACAGCCTCACAGATACGCAGTATTTT	CASRIEDSLTDTQYF
few	TRBJ1-1	TRBV15	TRBD1	TGTGCCACCAGCAGAAACCGGGACAGGAGAACTGAAGCTTTCTTT	CATSRNRDRRTEAFF
once	TRBJ2-1	TRBV11-3	TRBD2	TGTGCCAGCAGCTCCCCTAGCGGGGGCTCCTACAATGAGCAGTTCTTC	CASSSPSGGSYNEQFF
NA	TRBJ2-5	TRBV7-9	NA	TGTGCCAGCAGCGCCAGCCTTGCGGTATTCCAAGAGACCCAGTACTTC	CASSASLAVFQETQYF
NA	TRBJ2-3	TRBV10-3	TRBD2	TGTGCCATCAGCTCCAGCGGGGGGGTGGATACGCAGTATTTT	CAISSSGGVDTQYF
NA	TRBJ1-5	TRBV27	NA	TGTGCCAGCGGTTCCGGGATATTCAATCAGCCCCAGCATTTT	CASGSGIFNQPQHF
NA	TRBJ2-1	TRBV6-5	TRBD1	TGTGCCAGCAGTTACGAGGGGGCAATTACAAATGAGCAGTTCTTC	CASSYEGAITNEQFF
NA	TRBJ1-5	TRBV18	NA	TGTGCCAGCTCACCCCGGGGGGGGGAACATCAGCCCCAGCATTTT	CASSPRGGEHQPQHF
NA	TRBJ2-5	TRBV10-1	NA	TGCGCCAGCAGTGAGGAGGGAGAGATAGAGACCCAGTACTTC	CASSEEGEIETQYF
NA	TRBJ1-2	TRBV4-2	NA	TGTGCCAGCAGCCAAGCCCTACTAAACAGGGCAGCTAACTATGGCTACACCTTC	CASSQALLNRAANYGYTF
NA	TRBJ2-3	TRBV4-1	NA	TGCGCCAGCAGCCAAGAGTTGGGAGCGGTCAGCACAGATACGCAGTATTTT	CASSQELGAVSTDTQYF
NA	TRBJ1-1	TRBV6-1	NA	TGTGCCAGCAGTGAAGAATTAGGACAGAACACTGAAGCTTTCTTT	CASSEELGQNTEAFF
NA	TRBJ2-1	TRBV27	NA	TGTGCCAGCAGTTTATTTAGGGGCCTGAATGAGCAGTTCTTC	CASSLFRGLNEQFF
NA	TRBJ1-2	TRBV6-5	NA	TGTGCCAGCAGTCCAACAATCTCAGCTAACTATGGCTACACCTTC	CASSPTISANYGYTF
NA	TRBJ2-4	TRBV7-9	TRBD1	TGTGCCAGCAGCACAGGGACAGGGAAAAACATTCAGTACTTC	CASSTGTGKNIQYF